Following are 28 T cell receptor beta chains from one sample sequenced in a study of identical twins. Using its own MiXCR run on the 5' RACE reads, TCRdb lists one record per CDR3 protein. The repertoire holds roughly 490,000 distinct CDR3 sequences, roughly an eighth seen once, with approximately 1% in the top ten. This sample also belongs to another study, concerning yellow fever vaccine responses in identical twins.

Source material: CD4+ T cells sorted from blood. The receptor source for this set is a woman aged 18-29 years in good health.

The CDR3 bases are TGTGCCAGCTCTGAGACGCCACCGAATTCACCCCTCCACTTT. It translates to CASSETPPNSPLHF. The chain is built from TRBV18 and TRBJ1-6; D remains unclear. Germline values: CDR1 KGHSH, CDR2 LQKENI. V was shortened by 6 bases and J by 7 bases, with 13 bases between the two germline ends. This CDR3 contains 14 residues.

In this sample, this clonotype turned up many times. The rearrangement links TRBV7-2 to TRBJ2-1, with 11 bases aligning to TRBD2. Per germline, CDR1 SGHTA and CDR2 FQGNSA. This CDR3 has 16 residues. After removal of 5 bases from V and 0 bases from J, the junction contained 3 bases not matched to a gene. The CDR3 coding sequence is TGTGCCAGCAGCCGAACTAGCGGGAGCTCCTACAATGAGCAGTTCTTC. Protein: CASSRTSGSSYNEQFF. The full variable domain, in which reference TRBV7-2 and TRBJ2-1 provide the parts outside the CDR3, is GAGVSQSPSNKVTEKGKDVELRCDPISGHTALYWYRQSLGQGLEFLIYFQGNSAPDKSGLPSDRFSAERTGGSVSTLTIQRTQQEDSAVYLCASSRTSGSSYNEQFFGPGTRLTVL.

The rearrangement joins TRBV6-2 or TRBV6-3 to TRBJ2-7, with D possibly matching TRBD1 (6 bases). This CDR3 has 17 amino acids. CDR1 is MNHEY, CDR2 SVGEGT, per germline. V was clipped by 6 bases and J by 6 bases, with 27 bases between them. In DNA form, the CDR3 reads TGTGCCAGCAGCCCCCGAATCAACAGGGCTTTTCGGTTCGAGCAGTACTTC. The encoded protein is CASSPRINRAFRFEQYF.

Only a few counts were recorded for this clonotype. The chain carries TRBV6-5 and TRBJ1-1, with unresolved D. The germline V gene has CDR1 MNHEY and CDR2 SVGAGI. CDR3 length: 14 amino acids. Trimming removed 2 bases from V and 2 bases from J, with 9 bases in between. CDR3 loop: CASSYGGVNTEAFF. The CDR3 DNA reads TGTGCCAGCAGTTACGGAGGAGTAAACACTGAAGCTTTCTTT.

This clonotype has more than one count but fewer than ten. This rearrangement joins TRBV20-1 to TRBJ2-1; weak D call: TRBD1 (6 bases). Germline V gene lookup returns CDR1 DFQATT and CDR2 SNEGSKA (reference sequence). The CDR3 consists of 12 residues. V lost 3 bases and J 7 bases, leaving 10 bases between the germline ends. The CDR3 here is CSARIGGNEQFF. The CDR3 nucleotides are TGCAGTGCTAGGATAGGGGGAAATGAGCAGTTCTTC.

This chain uses TRBV5-6 with TRBJ2-5; the match to TRBD2 covers 7 bases. The germline V gene encodes CDR1 SGHDT and CDR2 YYEEEE. This CDR3 region has 16 residues. Germline trimming cut 1 base from V and 1 base from J; bases unmatched to any gene: 7. The CDR3 loop is CASSLSSGFLQETQYF. As DNA, the CDR3 is TGTGCCAGCAGCTTGTCTAGCGGTTTTCTCCAAGAGACCCAGTACTTC. The full variable domain, with the rest looked up from reference TRBV5-6 and TRBJ2-5, is DAGVTQSPTHLIKTRGQQVTLRCSPKSGHDTVSWYQQALGQGPQFIFQYYEEEERQRGNFPDRFSGHQFPNYSSELNVNALLLGDSALYLCASSLSSGFLQETQYFGPGTRLLVL.

This clonotype has a handful of counts. CDR3 coding DNA: TGTGCCAGCAGGCCCACGACAGGGGTTAACTACGAGCAGTACTTC. This encodes CASRPTTGVNYEQYF. This chain joins TRBV4-2 and TRBJ2-7, with TRBD1 matching over 8 bases. This CDR3 comprises 15 residues. Per germline, CDR1 LGHNA and CDR2 YNFKEQ. The V gene end was trimmed by 6 bases and the J gene end by 3 bases; junction bases not matched to a gene: 10.

This clonotype was detected a few times. The chain links TRBV12-3 or TRBV12-4 to TRBJ2-7, with 10 bases identical to TRBD1. The CDR3 has 15 residues. The trim removed 5 bases at V and 6 bases at J, leaving 10 bases unmatched. Here the CDR3 DNA reads TGTGCCAGCAGTACACGGACAGGGGGTATTTTCGAGCAGTACTTC. Translated, it gives CASSTRTGGIFEQYF.

This clonotype showed up many times. This rearrangement joins TRBV7-9 to TRBJ2-7, with 8 bases fitting TRBD1. Germline values: CDR1 SEHNR, CDR2 FQNEAQ (reference sequence). V gave up 3 bases and J gave up 1 base; unmatched junction bases: 2. The CDR3 sequence is 14 residues long. As DNA, the CDR3 is TGTGCCAGCAGCTTTGACAGGGGTTCCTACGAGCAGTACTTC. It translates to CASSFDRGSYEQYF.

The chain uses TRBV5-1 and TRBJ2-5; TRBD2 aligns across 8 bases. In germline, CDR1 is SGHRS, CDR2 YFSETQ. V lost 6 bases to trimming and J lost 0 bases; unmatched junction nucleotides: 7. This CDR3 contains 15 residues. CDR3 sequence (DNA): TGCGCCAGCAAGACCGAGCGGGGGTACCAAGAGACCCAGTACTTC. This encodes CASKTERGYQETQYF.

This clonotype has just a few counts. V is TRBV6-1 and J is TRBJ2-7; D may match TRBD1 or TRBD2 (5 bases each). CDR1 is MNHNS and CDR2 is SASEGT in the germline V gene. The germline V and J ends were trimmed by 7 bases and 0 bases, with 13 bases remaining between them. The CDR3 runs 14 residues. The CDR3 sequence is CASTDSGLSYEQYF. The DNA for the CDR3 is TGTGCCAGCACTGACAGCGGCCTCTCCTACGAGCAGTACTTC.

This clonotype was seen more than once but under ten times. The chain joins TRBV29-1 to TRBJ2-1; tentatively, D is TRBD2 (7 bases). Germline lookup yields CDR1 SQVTM and CDR2 ANQGSEA. The CDR3 sequence is 14 residues long. V lost 6 bases to trimming and J lost 8 bases, with 20 bases between them. The chain's CDR3 is CSVLIGGGADEQFF. The CDR3, as DNA: TGCAGCGTATTGATCGGTGGGGGGGCGGATGAGCAGTTCTTC.

The V and J genes are TRBV18 and TRBJ2-7; D is undetermined. The CDR3 runs 14 residues. V lost 2 bases, J lost 0 bases, and 8 bases lay in between. Germline V CDR1 and CDR2: KGHSH, LQKENI. The CDR3 DNA sequence: TGTGCCAGCTCACCAGGACCGAGCTCCTACGAGCAGTACTTC. Its translation: CASSPGPSSYEQYF.

The rearrangement uses TRBV5-1 and TRBJ2-5; 14 positions agree with TRBD2. CDR3 length equals 16 residues. From germline, CDR1 is SGHRS and CDR2 YFSETQ. Trimming at V came to 4 bases and at J to 5 bases, leaving 7 bases not matched to a gene. CDR3 loop: CASSVTSGGAYETQYF. CDR3 coding DNA: TGCGCCAGCAGCGTGACTAGCGGGGGGGCCTACGAGACCCAGTACTTC.

There are many counts of this clonotype. The chain is built from TRBV12-3 or TRBV12-4 and TRBJ1-5; D is unclear. Trimming took 7 bases from V and 2 from J, leaving 9 bases between them. CDR3 length equals 13 residues. CDR3 coding DNA: TGTGCCAGCACACGTTCCGGCAATCAGCCCCAGCATTTT. Translated: CASTRSGNQPQHF.

The genes are TRBV24-1 and TRBJ1-5, with D unresolved. The CDR3 spans 14 residues. The V gene's germline CDR1 is KGHDR and CDR2 SFDVKD. Trimming shortened V by 4 bases and J by 4 bases, and 10 bases separated the two germline ends. Here the CDR3 DNA reads TGTGCCACCAGTGAGCCCGGGATGAATCAGCCCCAGCATTTT. Translation gives CATSEPGMNQPQHF.

This clonotype was seen a few times. The chain couples TRBV10-2 to TRBJ2-1, with 7 bases fitting TRBD1. Germline trimming cut 3 bases from V and 12 bases from J; bases unmatched to any gene: 11. This CDR3 is built from 14 residues. Looked up from germline, CDR1 is WSHSY and CDR2 is SAAADI. The DNA of the CDR3 is TGCGCCAGCAGTGATAGGGGGCAGGGGTCTGGGCAGTTCTTC. Encoded protein: CASSDRGQGSGQFF.

The chain is built from TRBV6-1 and TRBJ2-1; the match to TRBD2 covers 9 bases. Trimming at V came to 9 bases and at J to 5 bases, leaving 11 bases not matched to a gene. CDR1 is MNHNS and CDR2 is SASEGT in the germline V gene. This CDR3 comprises 15 residues. CDR3 sequence (DNA): TGTGCCAGTTCCGGTAGCGGGAGAAGCCACAATGAGCAGTTCTTC. Protein sequence: CASSGSGRSHNEQFF.

In this sample, this clonotype turned up a few times. The chain links TRBV11-2 to TRBJ1-2; D gene ambiguous. V lost 6 bases and J 0 bases, leaving 11 bases between the germline ends. The CDR3 extends over 14 amino acids. The germline gives CDR1 SGHAT, CDR2 FQNNGV. CDR3 DNA sequence: TGTGCCAGCAGTCGGACGGCTACTAACTATGGCTACACCTTC. This gives the protein CASSRTATNYGYTF.

The J gene is TRBJ2-6, the V gene TRBV10-3, with TRBD1 identical over 9 bases. Germline trimming cut 6 bases from V and 0 bases from J; bases unmatched to any gene: 6. This CDR3 is built from 17 residues. Germline V gives CDR1 ENHRY, CDR2 SYGVKD. CDR3 coding DNA: TGTGCCATCAGCGAGGGACAGGGAACCTCTGGGGCCAACGTCCTGACTTTC. It is translated as CAISEGQGTSGANVLTF.

This clonotype was seen only a few times. The V and J genes are TRBV7-2 and TRBJ2-1; the match to TRBD2 covers 12 bases. The CDR3 length is 16 residues. Germline V gives CDR1 SGHTA, CDR2 FQGNSA. The V gene end was trimmed by 4 bases and the J gene end by 6 bases; junction bases not matched to a gene: 7. CDR3 protein: CASSSQLAGGSNEQFF. Here the CDR3 DNA reads TGTGCCAGCAGCTCGCAGCTAGCGGGGGGGTCCAATGAGCAGTTCTTC.

Ten or more counts support this clonotype. V usage is TRBV29-1 and J usage is TRBJ2-1, with D tentatively TRBD2 (5 bases). V was trimmed by 7 bases and J by 0 bases, leaving 7 bases between them. The V gene's germline CDR1 is SQVTM and CDR2 ANQGSEA. There are 12 residues in the CDR3. The CDR3 region is CSGGSSYNEQFF. The CDR3 DNA reads TGCAGCGGCGGGTCCTCCTACAATGAGCAGTTCTTC.

In DNA form, the CDR3 reads TGCGCCAGCAGCTTGGAGCAGGGCTCCTACGAGCAGTACTTC. Residues: CASSLEQGSYEQYF. This chain joins TRBV5-1 and TRBJ2-7; a possible D gene is TRBD1 (5 bases). The germline gives CDR1 SGHRS, CDR2 YFSETQ. The CDR3 contains 14 residues. Trimming left V 0 bases short and J 0 bases short, with 7 bases between. Variable domain in full (rest from reference TRBV5-1 and TRBJ2-7): KAGVTQTPRYLIKTRGQQVTLSCSPISGHRSVSWYQQTPGQGLQFLFEYFSETQRNKGNFPGRFSGRQFSNSRSEMNVSTLELGDSALYLCASSLEQGSYEQYFGPGTRLTVT.

The J gene is TRBJ1-5, the V gene TRBV28; D is undetermined. The CDR3 length is 16 residues. Trimming took off 2 bases at V and 2 bases at J, with 13 bases between the two ends. Germline CDR1 is MDHEN and CDR2 is SYDVKM. In nucleotides, the CDR3 is TGTGCCAGCAGTTTACCCTTGCCCCAGGGCAATCAGCCCCAGCATTTT. It is translated as CASSLPLPQGNQPQHF.

This clonotype was picked up a small number of times. The rearrangement joins TRBV2 to TRBJ2-6; D is possibly TRBD2 (6 bases). V was clipped by 6 bases and J by 2 bases, with 14 bases between them. Germline loops: CDR1 SNHLY, CDR2 FYNNEI. This CDR3 spans 16 amino acids. CDR3 region: CASSKWGETGANVLTF. CDR3 sequence (DNA): TGTGCCAGCAGCAAGTGGGGGGAGACTGGGGCCAACGTCCTGACTTTC. The entire variable domain, with the rest obtained from reference TRBV2 and TRBJ2-6, is as follows: EPEVTQTPSHQVTQMGQEVILRCVPISNHLYFYWYRQILGQKVEFLVSFYNNEISEKSEIFDDQFSVERPDGSNFTLKIRSTKLEDSAMYFCASSKWGETGANVLTFGAGSRLTVL.

V and J are TRBV7-9 and TRBJ2-1, with 7 bases identical to TRBD2. V was clipped by 5 bases and J by 13 bases; unmatched bases: 5. Germline loops: CDR1 SEHNR, CDR2 FQNEAQ (reference sequence). The CDR3 length is 11 residues. Written as DNA, the CDR3 is TGTGCCAGCAGCCGGGAGGCGCAACAGTTCTTC. Translated: CASSREAQQFF.

This clonotype was counted only a few times. The V and J genes are TRBV27 and TRBJ2-7; 7 bases match TRBD1. Losses at the gene ends were 2 bases for V and 7 bases for J; bases not matched to a gene: 11. CDR1 and CDR2 (germline): MNHEY, SMNVEV (reference sequence). The CDR3 loop spans 15 amino acids. CDR3 protein: CASSLRGQLFHEQYF. DNA for the CDR3: TGTGCCAGCAGTTTAAGGGGACAGCTATTTCATGAGCAGTACTTC.

The chain is built from TRBV2 and TRBJ2-7, with 8 bases matching TRBD1. Trimming cost V 4 bases and J 7 bases; bases outside gene matches: 6. The CDR3 is 13 residues long. CDR1 is SNHLY and CDR2 is FYNNEI in the germline V gene. The CDR3 DNA follows: TGTGCCAGCAGTGGGGACAGGCCCTGGGAGCAGTACTTC. It is translated as CASSGDRPWEQYF.